One and the same sample provided the 8 T cell receptor beta chains below, sequenced in a study of tumor and adjacent non-tumor tissue in lung cancer. RNA was extracted from bulk tissue without any cell sorting. TCRbeta libraries were built with three rounds of nested PCR, modified from ARM-PCR. TCRdb re-called the multiplex PCR reads through MiXCR, storing one row per CDR3 protein. This sample has around 79,000 distinct CDR3 sequences; 55% to 80% occur once, and the top ten carry 8.5% to 10%. The sequenced sample was lung tumor tissue. These receptors came from a woman between 35 and 50 years old with non-small cell lung cancer.

This clonotype has a single count. At one end, the junction sequence differs from germline, possibly due to a read error. J is TRBJ2-3 and V is TRBV6-5; 8 bases map to TRBD1. CDR3 size: 14 residues. Germline loops: CDR1 MNHEY, CDR2 SVGAGI. CDR3 protein: CANYRAGGGDTQYF. DNA of the CDR3: TGTGCCAACTACCGGGCAGGGGGCGGGGATACGCAATATTTT.

The CDR3 loop reads CATGKGDEEQYF. For the CDR3, the DNA is TGCGCCACCGGCAAAGGAGATGAGGAGCAGTACTTC. The chain employs TRBV4-1 and TRBJ2-7; D is unresolved. Trimming shortened V by 10 bases and J by 7 bases, and 17 bases separated the two germline ends. The CDR3 spans 12 residues. Germline loops: CDR1 MGHRA, CDR2 YSYEKL.

This clonotype was seen at least ten times. The V and J genes are TRBV4-2 and TRBJ1-3, with D hard to call. From germline, CDR1 is LGHNA and CDR2 YNFKEQ. The V gene lost 3 bases and the J gene lost 0 bases, with 15 bases spanning the gap. The CDR3 length is 17 residues. The CDR3 is CASSQSLLRGSGNTIYF. The DNA for the CDR3 is TGTGCCAGCAGCCAGAGCCTCCTCCGCGGCTCTGGAAACACCATATATTTT.

This rearrangement joins TRBV6-5 to TRBJ2-7; 10 nucleotides align to TRBD1. The ends lost 5 bases at V and 7 bases at J; junction bases unmatched: 11. The CDR3 is made up of 15 amino acids. The germline CDR1 and CDR2 sequences are MNHEY and SVGAGI. CDR3 residues: CASSKPGTGDYEQYF. The CDR3 region has the DNA TGTGCCAGCAGTAAGCCCGGGACAGGGGACTATGAGCAGTACTTC.

CDR3 coding DNA: TGTGCCAGCAATGACCAGGGTGGTGGCGGCACTGAAGCTTTCTTT. Amino acid sequence: CASNDQGGGGTEAFF. The V gene is TRBV6-5, the J gene TRBJ1-1; perhaps TRBD1 as D (5 bases). Deletions cut 7 bases from V and 4 bases from J, with 19 bases between. The CDR3 has 15 amino acids. Germline V gene lookup returns CDR1 MNHEY and CDR2 SVGAGI.

On this clonotype: A read error may account for a junction end that differs from germline. The chain couples TRBV7-9 to TRBJ2-5; the D gene is possibly TRBD2 (6 bases). The CDR3 runs 15 residues. Germline CDR1 SEHNR, CDR2 FQNEAQ (reference sequence). This CDR3 reads CARSLAAGSRETQYF. Here the CDR3 DNA reads TGTGCCAGGAGCTTAGCGGCGGGATCCAGGGAGACCCAGTACTTC. The variable domain in full, completed from reference TRBV7-9 and TRBJ2-5, reads DTGVSQNPRHKITKRGQNVTFRCDPISEHNRLYWYRQTLGQGPEFLTYFQNEAQLEKSRLLSDRFSAERPKGSFSTLEIQRTEQGDSAMYLCARSLAAGSRETQYFGPGTRLLVL.

DNA for the CDR3: TGTGCCAGCACGGAGTCCTATGGCTACACCTTC. Its translation: CASTESYGYTF. The genes are TRBV2 and TRBJ1-2; D gene unclear. The CDR3 runs to 11 residues. The germline V gene has CDR1 SNHLY and CDR2 FYNNEI. The V end was cut by 7 bases, the J end by 4 bases, with 7 bases between.

In its sample, this clonotype was seen many times. V gene TRBV12-3 or TRBV12-4 combines with J gene TRBJ2-7; D tentatively reads TRBD1 or TRBD2 (5 bases each). CDR3 length: 15 residues. V was shortened by 2 bases and J by 3 bases, with 14 bases between the two germline ends. The DNA of the CDR3 is TGTGCCAGCAGTTTACGGGGTGGGGGAAACTACGAGCAGTACTTC. Translated, it gives CASSLRGGGNYEQYF.